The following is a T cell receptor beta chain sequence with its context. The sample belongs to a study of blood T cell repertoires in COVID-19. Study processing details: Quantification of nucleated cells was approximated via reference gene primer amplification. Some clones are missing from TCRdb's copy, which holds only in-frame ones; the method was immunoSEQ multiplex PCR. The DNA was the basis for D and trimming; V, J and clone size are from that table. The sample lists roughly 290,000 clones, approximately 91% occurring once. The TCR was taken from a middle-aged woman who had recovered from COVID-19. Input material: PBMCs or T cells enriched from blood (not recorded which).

Here the CDR3 reads CASSHTLAGVGFF. The CDR3 coding sequence is TGTGCCAGCAGCCACACTCTAGCGGGAGTTGGGTTCTTC. V and J are TRBV11-2 and TRBJ2-1; 10 bases line up with TRBD2. The length of the CDR3 is 13 residues. After removal of 5 bases from V and 15 bases from J, the junction contained 10 bases not matched to a gene. Per germline, CDR1 SGHAT and CDR2 FQNNGV.